One sample yielded the 24 T cell receptor beta chains listed below, sequenced in a study of blood T cell repertoires in COVID-19. TCRdb's copy holds only in-frame clones and misses some; the assay was immunoSEQ multiplex PCR. The data contain more than 250,000 clones, 90% of them singletons. The sequencing sample was made of PBMCs or T cells enriched from blood (not recorded which). The receptors shown here come from a woman younger than 35 with acute COVID-19.

This clone was recorded only once. The chain combines TRBV30 with TRBJ2-5, with 9 bases matching TRBD2. With 4 bases clipped from V and 3 bases from J, the junction kept 15 bases outside the gene matches. The germline V gene has CDR1 GTSNPN and CDR2 SVGIG (reference sequence). CDR3 size: 17 residues. For the CDR3, the DNA is TGTGCCTGGAAGGCAGGGGGGATTGCGGGAGGGAAAGAGACCCAGTACTTC. Protein sequence: CAWKAGGIAGGKETQYF.

J is TRBJ1-1 and V is TRBV5-1, with 7 bases matching TRBD1. CDR3 size: 11 residues. Germline-derived CDR1 and CDR2 are SGHRS and YFSETQ. V dropped 9 bases and J dropped 11; count of bases not matched to a gene: 10. The CDR3 sequence is CATPWDRGAFF. The CDR3 DNA sequence: TGCGCCACCCCGTGGGACAGAGGGGCTTTCTTT.

V gene TRBV7-9 combines with J gene TRBJ1-1, with 8 bases matching TRBD1. Germline assignment: CDR1 SEHNR and CDR2 FQNEAQ (reference sequence). The CDR3 totals 13 residues. The junction had 7 bases not matched to a gene; V was cut back by 7 bases and J by 6 bases. The CDR3, as DNA: TGTGCCAGCATCCCAGGGGGCAGTCCTGAAGCTTTCTTT. Its translation: CASIPGGSPEAFF.

The chain carries TRBV4-1 and TRBJ1-3; TRBD1 matches 7 bases. Germline V lookup: CDR1 MGHRA, CDR2 YSYEKL. V dropped 4 bases and J dropped 6; count of bases not matched to a gene: 12. The CDR3 is 16 residues long. The CDR3 DNA sequence: TGCGCCAGCAGCCCGCCGCTTAGGGGGCACGTAAACACCATATATTTT. Protein: CASSPPLRGHVNTIYF.

The rearrangement links TRBV19 to TRBJ2-7; TRBD2 matches 10 bases. The CDR3 sequence is 14 residues long. CDR1 is LNHDA, CDR2 SQIVND, per germline (reference sequence). J lost 3 bases, V lost 5 bases, and 4 bases had no gene match. In nucleotides, the CDR3 is TGTGCCAGTAGTGAGGGACTAGCGAGCTACGAGCAGTACTTC. Amino acids: CASSEGLASYEQYF.

V is TRBV5-8 and J is TRBJ2-7; 11 nucleotides match TRBD1. CDR3 length: 15 residues. J lost 4 bases, V lost 4 bases, and 7 bases had no gene match. CDR1 SGHTS and CDR2 YDEGEE come from the germline V gene. The CDR3 DNA sequence: TGTGCCAGCAGCCCCACCGGGACAGGGGGTTACGAGCAGTACTTC. The encoded protein is CASSPTGTGGYEQYF.

The V call is TRBV2, the J call TRBJ2-5; the D gene is possibly TRBD2 (6 bases). Germline V gives CDR1 SNHLY, CDR2 FYNNEI. V lost 4 bases and J 5 bases, leaving 14 bases between the germline ends. This CDR3 has 14 residues. CDR3 residues: CASSAKRSGETQYF. Here the CDR3 DNA reads TGTGCCAGCAGTGCGAAGCGGAGCGGGGAGACCCAGTACTTC.

The gene calls are TRBV29-1 and TRBJ2-7; 11 bases align to TRBD2. Germline V gene data show CDR1 as SQVTM and CDR2 as ANQGSEA. V lost 0 bases and J lost 0; bases outside the gene matches: 4. CDR3 length: 16 amino acids. The CDR3 bases are TGCAGCGTTGAAGAGGGAGGACTAGCGGGCTCCTACGAGCAGTACTTC. Translated, it gives CSVEEGGLAGSYEQYF.

The chain joins TRBV27 to TRBJ1-5, with D possibly TRBD1 on 5 matching bases. CDR1 is MNHEY and CDR2 is SMNVEV in the germline V gene (reference sequence). With 6 bases removed from V and 4 bases from J, the gap between germline ends came to 10 bases. This CDR3 contains 13 residues. The CDR3 reads CASRIDRNQPQHF. The CDR3, as DNA: TGTGCCAGCAGAATCGACAGAAATCAGCCCCAGCATTTT.

The rearrangement joins TRBV15 to TRBJ2-5; 7 positions agree with TRBD2. The CDR3 runs 13 residues. Germline-derived CDR1 and CDR2 are LNHNV and YYDKDF (reference sequence). Germline trimming cut 11 bases from V and 5 bases from J; bases unmatched to any gene: 11. The chain's CDR3 is CASGEGLRETQYF. The CDR3 bases are TGTGCCTCGGGGGAGGGCCTCAGGGAGACCCAGTACTTC. Variable domain in full (rest from reference TRBV15 and TRBJ2-5): DAMVIQNPRYQVTQFGKPVTLSCSQTLNHNVMYWYQQKSSQAPKLLFHYYDKDFNNEADTPDNFQSRRPNTSFCFLDIRSPGLGDTAMYLCASGEGLRETQYFGPGTRLLVL.

The CDR3 loop is CASRRGQGLGTDTQYF. DNA for the CDR3: TGCGCCAGCAGACGCGGACAGGGGCTGGGGACAGATACGCAGTATTTT. The gene calls are TRBV5-1 and TRBJ2-3; TRBD1 agrees at 9 bases. J was trimmed by 3 bases and V by 5 bases; bases with no gene match: 10. Germline-derived CDR1 and CDR2 are SGHRS and YFSETQ. CDR3 length: 16 residues.

The rearrangement uses TRBV19 and TRBJ2-7, with 12 bases fitting TRBD1. The CDR3 spans 15 residues. Trimming removed 4 bases from V and 5 bases from J; junction bases left unmatched: 6. Germline V gene sequence: CDR1 LNHDA, CDR2 SQIVND (reference sequence). The CDR3 here is CASSRGGQGAHEQYF. The CDR3 bases are TGTGCCAGTAGTAGGGGGGGACAGGGGGCCCACGAGCAGTACTTC.

The V call is TRBV18, the J call TRBJ2-1; D is possibly TRBD1 (5 bases). From germline, CDR1 is KGHSH and CDR2 LQKENI. This CDR3 region has 14 residues. V lost 3 bases and J 6 bases, leaving 12 bases between the germline ends. CDR3 sequence (DNA): TGTGCCAGCTCACCCGGGCCCAGGGCCAATGAGCAGTTCTTC. It specifies CASSPGPRANEQFF.

The count of this clone is one. This chain links TRBV4-1 with TRBJ2-7; TRBD1 matches at 9 bases. Germline assignment: CDR1 MGHRA and CDR2 YSYEKL. Trimming removed 2 bases from V and 10 bases from J; junction bases left unmatched: 9. The CDR3 sequence is 14 residues long. The CDR3 nucleotides read TGCGCCAGCAGCCAACCGGGACAGGGAGGAAAACAGTACTTC. Protein sequence: CASSQPGQGGKQYF.

V usage is TRBV19 and J usage is TRBJ2-3, with 12 bases aligning to TRBD2. Looked up from germline, CDR1 is LNHDA and CDR2 is SQIVND (reference sequence). The CDR3 has 13 residues. Trimming took 9 bases from V and 8 from J; bases not matched to a gene: 6. CDR3 sequence (DNA): TGTGCCAGCGGACTAGCGGGGACCCTTACGCAGTATTTT. It encodes CASGLAGTLTQYF.

This clone was observed a single time. The chain is built from TRBV18 and TRBJ2-1; 9 nucleotides line up with TRBD2. With 4 bases clipped from V and 5 bases from J, the junction kept 15 bases outside the gene matches. The CDR3 totals 18 residues. Germline V gene sequence: CDR1 KGHSH, CDR2 LQKENI. CDR3 amino acids: CASSLSLTSGLIDNEQFF. CDR3 coding DNA: TGTGCCAGCTCACTATCTTTGACTAGCGGCCTTATTGACAATGAGCAGTTCTTC.

This clone was detected a few times. The chain is built from TRBV5-5 and TRBJ1-1; 9 bases are shared with TRBD1. CDR1 SGHKS and CDR2 YYEKEE come from the germline V gene (reference sequence). The CDR3 runs 15 residues. The ends lost 2 bases at V and 3 bases at J; junction bases unmatched: 5. The DNA of the CDR3 is TGTGCCAGCAGCTTCACAGGGGGCGCGTACACTGAAGCTTTCTTT. Translating it yields CASSFTGGAYTEAFF.

The V call is TRBV18, the J call TRBJ2-7; maybe TRBD2 (6 bases). The length of the CDR3 is 13 residues. With 0 bases removed from V and 6 bases from J, the gap between germline ends came to 9 bases. Germline-derived CDR1 and CDR2 are KGHSH and LQKENI. DNA of the CDR3: TGTGCCAGCTCACCACCGGGGCGGGGCGAGCAGTACTTC. Translating it yields CASSPPGRGEQYF.

The chain links TRBV7-3 to TRBJ2-3; 7 bases map to TRBD2. V shed 0 bases, J shed 2 bases, and the junction held 2 bases outside the gene matches. In germline, CDR1 is SGHTA, CDR2 FQGTGA. CDR3 size: 15 residues. In DNA form, the CDR3 reads TGTGCCAGCAGCTTAACAGGGAGGGACACAGATACGCAGTATTTT. Translation: CASSLTGRDTDTQYF.

The rearrangement links TRBV6-5 to TRBJ1-1; perhaps TRBD1 as D (6 bases). The CDR3 has 14 amino acids. Trimming removed 6 bases from V and 1 base from J, with 12 bases in between. Germline CDR1 is MNHEY and CDR2 is SVGAGI. The CDR3 loop is CASSQHRENTEAFF. CDR3 bases: TGTGCCAGCAGCCAGCACAGGGAGAACACTGAAGCTTTCTTT.

This sequence joins TRBV7-9 and TRBJ1-3, with D perhaps TRBD1 (5 bases). The CDR3 runs 18 residues. CDR1 and CDR2 (germline): SEHNR, FQNEAQ (reference sequence). Trimming shortened V by 5 bases and J by 0 bases, and 20 bases separated the two germline ends. The CDR3 loop is CASSPAAGRLFSGNTIYF. The DNA of the CDR3 is TGTGCCAGCAGCCCTGCTGCAGGGCGCCTCTTCTCTGGAAACACCATATATTTT.

This chain connects TRBV29-1 to TRBJ1-2; D call uncertain. This CDR3 is 9 amino acids long. Trimming left V 3 bases short and J 6 bases short, with 2 bases between. The germline V gene has CDR1 SQVTM and CDR2 ANQGSEA. CDR3 sequence: CSVDNGYTF. Here the CDR3 DNA reads TGCAGCGTTGATAATGGCTACACCTTC.

The rearrangement uses TRBV25-1 and TRBJ2-7; 8 nucleotides agree with TRBD2. Germline V gene lookup returns CDR1 MGHDK and CDR2 SYGVNS. Unmatched junction bases numbered 13, after V lost 8 bases and J lost 1 base. CDR3 size: 16 residues. Here the CDR3 reads CASAREGSGISYEQYF. The CDR3 DNA sequence: TGTGCCAGCGCCCGGGAGGGTAGCGGGATTTCCTACGAGCAGTACTTC.

The rearrangement uses TRBV12-3 or TRBV12-4 and TRBJ2-7, with unresolved D. Trimming cost V 8 bases and J 4 bases, with 9 bases left between them. This CDR3 is built from 11 residues. The CDR3 loop reads CASGSQYEQYF. The CDR3 nucleotides are TGTGCCAGCGGTTCCCAATACGAGCAGTACTTC.